This record looks at one T cell receptor (beta chain) sequence and its context. Germline V gene lookup returns CDR1 LGHNA and CDR2 YSLEER. The CDR3 is 16 residues long. V was shortened by 3 bases and J by 4 bases, with 16 bases between the two germline ends. The data were obtained in a study of T cell changes during pregnancy in multiple sclerosis. Assay: immunoSEQ multiplex PCR; the TCRdb copy retains only in-frame clones and omits some. The sample yields tens of thousands of clones, roughly 90% seen once. The chain has TRBV4-3 and TRBJ2-4, with D possibly being TRBD1 (6 bases). Source: CD8+ T cells from peripheral blood mononuclear cells, taken before pregnancy. This receptor was identified in a female donor with multiple sclerosis, enrolled in a pregnancy study. This chain's CDR3 is CASSHPGETGKNIQYF. The DNA of the CDR3 is TGCGCCAGCAGCCACCCAGGGGAAACAGGGAAAAACATTCAGTACTTC.